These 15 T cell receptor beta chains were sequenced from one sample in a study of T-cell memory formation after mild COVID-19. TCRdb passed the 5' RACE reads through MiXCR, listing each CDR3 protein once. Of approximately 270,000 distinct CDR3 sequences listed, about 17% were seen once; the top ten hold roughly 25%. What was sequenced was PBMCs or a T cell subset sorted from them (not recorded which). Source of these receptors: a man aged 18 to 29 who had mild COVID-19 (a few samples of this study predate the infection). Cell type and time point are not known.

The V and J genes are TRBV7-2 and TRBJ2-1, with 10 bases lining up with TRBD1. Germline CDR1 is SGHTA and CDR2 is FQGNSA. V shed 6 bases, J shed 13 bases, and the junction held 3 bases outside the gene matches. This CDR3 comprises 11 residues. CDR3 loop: CASSRQGAQFF. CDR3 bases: TGTGCCAGCAGTCGACAGGGGGCACAGTTCTTC.

CDR3 in DNA: TGTGCCAGCAGCTCTGCGGGGACATCTGGAAACACCATATATTTT. It codes for CASSSAGTSGNTIYF. This chain joins TRBV7-9 and TRBJ1-3; weak D call: TRBD1 (6 bases). Between the trimmed V and J ends, which lost 4 bases and 1 base, there was a span of 11 bases. This CDR3 region has 15 residues. Germline V gene sequence: CDR1 SEHNR, CDR2 FQNEAQ (reference sequence).

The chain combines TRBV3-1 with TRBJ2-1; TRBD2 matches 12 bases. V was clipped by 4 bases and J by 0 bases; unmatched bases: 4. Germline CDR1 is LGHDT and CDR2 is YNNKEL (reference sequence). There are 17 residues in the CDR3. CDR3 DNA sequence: TGTGCCAGCAGCCTCCGGACTAGCGGGACCTCCTACAATGAGCAGTTCTTC. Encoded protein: CASSLRTSGTSYNEQFF.

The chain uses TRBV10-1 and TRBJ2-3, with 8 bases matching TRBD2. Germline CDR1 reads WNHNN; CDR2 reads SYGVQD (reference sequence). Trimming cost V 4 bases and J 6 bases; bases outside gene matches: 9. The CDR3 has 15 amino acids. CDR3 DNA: TGCGCCAGCAGTGGTGCGGGGGGATTCAAGGATACGCAGTATTTT. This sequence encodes CASSGAGGFKDTQYF.

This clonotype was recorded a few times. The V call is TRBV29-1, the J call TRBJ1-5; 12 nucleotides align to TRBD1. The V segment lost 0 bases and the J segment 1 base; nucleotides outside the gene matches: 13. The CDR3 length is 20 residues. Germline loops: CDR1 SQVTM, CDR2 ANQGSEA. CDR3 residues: CSVEDSHRDRGLGSNQPQHF. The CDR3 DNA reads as TGCAGCGTTGAAGATTCCCACCGGGACAGGGGGCTCGGGAGCAATCAGCCCCAGCATTTT. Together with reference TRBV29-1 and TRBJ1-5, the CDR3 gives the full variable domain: SAVISQKPSRDICQRGTSLTIQCQVDSQVTMMFWYRQQPGQSLTLIATANQGSEATYESGFVIDKFPISRPNLTFSTLTVSNMSPEDSSIYLCSVEDSHRDRGLGSNQPQHFGDGTRLSIL.

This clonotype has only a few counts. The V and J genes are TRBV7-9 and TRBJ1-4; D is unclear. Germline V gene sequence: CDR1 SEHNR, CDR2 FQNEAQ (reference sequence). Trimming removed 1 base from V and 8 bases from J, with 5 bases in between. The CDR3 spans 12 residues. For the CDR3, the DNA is TGTGCCAGCAGCTTAGTCCGGGAAAAACTGTTTTTT. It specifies CASSLVREKLFF. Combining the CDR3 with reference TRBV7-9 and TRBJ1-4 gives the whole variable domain DTGVSQNPRHKITKRGQNVTFRCDPISEHNRLYWYRQTLGQGPEFLTYFQNEAQLEKSRLLSDRFSAERPKGSFSTLEIQRTEQGDSAMYLCASSLVREKLFFGSGTQLSVL.

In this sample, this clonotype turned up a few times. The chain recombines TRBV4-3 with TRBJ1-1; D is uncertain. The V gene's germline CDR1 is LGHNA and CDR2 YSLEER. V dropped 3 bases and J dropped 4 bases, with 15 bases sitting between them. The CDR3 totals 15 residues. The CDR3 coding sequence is TGCGCCAGCAGCCAGCTGATTGGTTTGGGCACTGAAGCTTTCTTT. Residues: CASSQLIGLGTEAFF.

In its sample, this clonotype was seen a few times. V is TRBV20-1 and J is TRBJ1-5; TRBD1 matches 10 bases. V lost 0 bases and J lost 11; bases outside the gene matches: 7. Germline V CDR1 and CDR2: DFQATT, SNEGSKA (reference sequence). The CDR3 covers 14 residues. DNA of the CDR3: TGCAGTGCTAGAGAGGGACAGGGGATGGTGGCCCAGCATTTT. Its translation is CSAREGQGMVAQHF.

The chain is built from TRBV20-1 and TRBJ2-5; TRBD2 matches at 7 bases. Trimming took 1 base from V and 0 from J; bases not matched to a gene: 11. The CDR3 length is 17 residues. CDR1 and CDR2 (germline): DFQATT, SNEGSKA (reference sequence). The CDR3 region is CSARGAGVASDQETQYF. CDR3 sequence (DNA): TGCAGTGCTAGAGGGGCGGGGGTAGCTAGCGACCAAGAGACCCAGTACTTC.

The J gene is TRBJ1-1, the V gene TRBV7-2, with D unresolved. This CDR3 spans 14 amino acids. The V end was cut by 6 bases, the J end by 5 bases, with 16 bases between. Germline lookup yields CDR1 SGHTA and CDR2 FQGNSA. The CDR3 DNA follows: TGTGCCAGCAGACTCGGAGGCCTGAGGACTGAAGCTTTCTTT. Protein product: CASRLGGLRTEAFF.

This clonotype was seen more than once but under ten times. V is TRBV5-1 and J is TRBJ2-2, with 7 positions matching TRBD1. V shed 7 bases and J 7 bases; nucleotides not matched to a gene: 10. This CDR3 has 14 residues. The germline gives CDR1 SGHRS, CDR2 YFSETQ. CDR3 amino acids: CASVDRVMNGELFF. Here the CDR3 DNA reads TGCGCCAGCGTAGACAGGGTTATGAACGGGGAGCTGTTTTTT.

CDR3 sequence reads: CSASSGSSGNTIYF. Written as DNA, the CDR3 is TGCAGTGCTAGTTCAGGGAGCTCTGGAAACACCATATATTTT. The V call is TRBV20-1, the J call TRBJ1-3, with D maybe TRBD1 (5 bases). CDR3 size: 14 residues. CDR1 is DFQATT, CDR2 SNEGSKA, per germline (reference sequence). V shed 3 bases and J shed 0 bases, with 9 bases lying between them.

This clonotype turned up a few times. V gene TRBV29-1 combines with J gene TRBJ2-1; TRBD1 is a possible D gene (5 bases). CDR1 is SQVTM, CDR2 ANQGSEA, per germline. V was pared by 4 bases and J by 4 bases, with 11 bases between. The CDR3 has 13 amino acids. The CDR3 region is CSVGQGAYNEQFF. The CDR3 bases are TGCAGCGTTGGCCAGGGCGCTTACAATGAGCAGTTCTTC.

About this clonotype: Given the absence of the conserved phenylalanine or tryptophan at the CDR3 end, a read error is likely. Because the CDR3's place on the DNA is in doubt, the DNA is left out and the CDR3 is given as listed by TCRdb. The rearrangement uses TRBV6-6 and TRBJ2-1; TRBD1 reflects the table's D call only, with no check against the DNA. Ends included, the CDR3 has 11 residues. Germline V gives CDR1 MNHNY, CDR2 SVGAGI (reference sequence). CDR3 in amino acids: CASSSSGQGVL.

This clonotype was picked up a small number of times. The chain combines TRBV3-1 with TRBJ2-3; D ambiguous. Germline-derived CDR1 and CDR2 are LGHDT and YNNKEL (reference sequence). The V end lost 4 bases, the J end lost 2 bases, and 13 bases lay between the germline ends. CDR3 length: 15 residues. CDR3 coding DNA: TGTGCCAGCAGCCTCGGACGGACGAACACAGATACGCAGTATTTT. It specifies CASSLGRTNTDTQYF.